Below, one TCR beta chain is given with its context. This CDR3 spans 15 amino acids. Deletions cut 2 bases from V and 2 bases from J, with 12 bases between. Germline V gene lookup returns CDR1 SEHNR and CDR2 FQNEAQ (reference sequence). Here immunoSEQ multiplex PCR was the method, and the copy in TCRdb shows in-frame clones only, minus some. The sample yields roughly 2.1 million clones, more than 85% seen once. This sample is drawn from a study of shared clonotypes between healthy human individuals. Naive CD8 populations comprised CD45RO-negative cells positively selected for CCR7, excluding terminally differentiated effector memory CD45RA+ cells.

The sequencing sample was made of naive CD8+ T cells from PBMCs. The sequence was collected from a man aged 18 to 30 in good health. Some clones in this sample may be carry-over from other donors' samples. V and J are TRBV7-9 and TRBJ2-5; D is ambiguous. CDR3 DNA sequence: TGTGCCAGCAGCTTACCGAGAAAACTTCAAGAGACCCAGTACTTC. Translating it yields CASSLPRKLQETQYF.